One T cell receptor (beta chain) is described in this entry. In the authors' workflow: Estimation of nucleated cell counts relied on the amplification of reference gene primers. The assay was immunoSEQ multiplex PCR, and TCRdb's table has in-frame clones only and misses some. V, J and clone size are those of that table, while D and trimming were read from the DNA. The table includes about 310,000 clones, about 89% detected once. The CDR3 extends over 16 amino acids. Germline-derived CDR1 and CDR2 are SEHNR and FQNEAQ (reference sequence). Trimming stripped 7 bases from V and 0 bases from J, with 17 bases between. The record originates from a study of blood T cell repertoires in COVID-19. For the study at large: Researchers got acute and convalescent COVID-19 samples from the United States, Italy and Spain. T cells, B-cell-depleted T cells, or PBMCs provided the cDNA or gDNA that served as material.

J is TRBJ2-3 and V is TRBV7-9, with no clear D. The TCR originated in a woman aged 50 to 60 who had recovered from COVID-19. Sequenced material: peripheral blood. The CDR3 bases are TGTGCCAGCAACTCCCCTCGAGTATCTAGCACAGATACGCAGTATTTT. Translated, it gives CASNSPRVSSTDTQYF.